Shown below are 10 T cell receptor beta chains from a single sample sequenced in a study of human T cells and chemical hapten exposure. MiXCR, run by TCRdb on the RACE reads, gives a single entry per CDR3 protein. The sample has about 120,000 distinct CDR3 sequences; approximately 11% are singletons. Time point meaning: patch test 3, about 24 weeks after DPC sensitization. Treatment here: therapeutic diphenylcyclopropenone sensitization with weekly scalp DPC. Source: whole blood, taken in connection with sensitization to the hapten diphenylcyclopropenone (DPC). The receptor source for this set is a woman between 50 and 59 years old with alopecia areata. Some clones in this sample may be carry-over from other donors' samples.

J is TRBJ1-1 and V is TRBV7-9; 8 bases fit TRBD1. After removal of 4 bases from V and 0 bases from J, the junction contained 4 bases not matched to a gene. Germline V gene sequence: CDR1 SEHNR, CDR2 FQNEAQ (reference sequence). CDR3 size: 15 residues. The CDR3 sequence: CASSSRDRMNTEAFF. The CDR3 bases are TGTGCCAGCAGCTCGCGGGACAGGATGAACACTGAAGCTTTCTTT.

The chain combines TRBV6-5 with TRBJ2-7; 7 positions agree with TRBD1. The V and J ends lost 0 bases and 6 bases, in that order; junction bases with no gene match: 8. The CDR3 consists of 15 residues. Germline V gives CDR1 MNHEY, CDR2 SVGAGI. CDR3 sequence: CASSYSERGLGEQYF. Here the CDR3 DNA reads TGTGCCAGCAGTTACTCCGAGAGGGGGCTTGGCGAGCAGTACTTC.

This clonotype was seen more than once but under ten times. The rearrangement uses TRBV9 and TRBJ1-1, with D unclear. The germline V gene has CDR1 SGDLS and CDR2 YYNGEE. V dropped 3 bases and J dropped 1 base, with 10 bases sitting between them. CDR3 length equals 14 residues. The CDR3 protein is CASSAPPRNTEAFF. CDR3 in DNA: TGTGCCAGCAGCGCTCCCCCAAGGAACACTGAAGCTTTCTTT.

V gene TRBV28 combines with J gene TRBJ2-7; either TRBD1 or TRBD2 may fit D (5 bases each). Germline assignment: CDR1 MDHEN and CDR2 SYDVKM. The CDR3 covers 13 residues. V dropped 4 bases and J dropped 7 bases, with 14 bases sitting between them. CDR3 coding DNA: TGTGCCAGCAGTTCCCGGGGACCTCTGGAGCAGTACTTC. Residues: CASSSRGPLEQYF.

The chain couples TRBV5-1 to TRBJ1-5; possible D gene TRBD1, 5 bases. Germline assignment: CDR1 SGHRS and CDR2 YFSETQ. Trimming shortened V by 0 bases and J by 4 bases, and 8 bases separated the two germline ends. The CDR3 length is 14 residues. The CDR3 region has the DNA TGCGCCAGCAGCTTGGGACAGCCTAATCAGCCCCAGCATTTT. Translating it yields CASSLGQPNQPQHF.

This clonotype was recorded at least ten times. The chain couples TRBV5-4 to TRBJ2-5; a possible D gene is TRBD1 (5 bases). Germline V gene lookup returns CDR1 SGHNT and CDR2 YYREEE (reference sequence). Between the trimmed V and J ends, which lost 4 bases and 5 bases, there was a span of 18 bases. The CDR3 totals 15 residues. The CDR3 bases are TGTGCCAGCAGCCATGGGCAGGGCCAAACGGAGACCCAGTACTTC. Translating it yields CASSHGQGQTETQYF.

The rearrangement uses TRBV29-1 and TRBJ2-7; 7 nucleotides match TRBD2. V trimming: 6 bases; J trimming: 3 bases; junction bases outside the gene matches: 8. There are 13 residues in the CDR3. Germline V lookup: CDR1 SQVTM, CDR2 ANQGSEA. This CDR3 is CSVLAGVDYEQYF. The CDR3 DNA is TGCAGCGTCTTAGCGGGTGTAGACTACGAGCAGTACTTC.

This clonotype has more than one count but fewer than ten. The chain combines TRBV20-1 with TRBJ2-5, with TRBD1 matching over 12 bases. Germline V gene lookup returns CDR1 DFQATT and CDR2 SNEGSKA (reference sequence). There are 13 residues in the CDR3. J gave up 9 bases and V 6 bases, and 8 bases lay outside the gene matches. This CDR3 reads CSAGQGAEAAQYF. CDR3 sequence (DNA): TGCAGTGCGGGACAGGGGGCGGAAGCCGCCCAGTACTTC.

The V and J genes are TRBV3-1 and TRBJ2-7, with 7 nucleotides matching TRBD2. This CDR3 is 15 amino acids long. CDR1 is LGHDT, CDR2 YNNKEL, per germline (reference sequence). The junction had 14 bases not matched to a gene; V was cut back by 5 bases and J by 7 bases. The CDR3 DNA reads TGTGCCAGCAGCGAGACAAGTCGCCCGCGGGGGGAGCAGTACTTC. Protein sequence: CASSETSRPRGEQYF.

J is TRBJ1-2 and V is TRBV29-1; tentative D call: TRBD1 (5 bases). The V and J ends lost 4 bases and 7 bases respectively, with 10 bases between them. The germline gives CDR1 SQVTM, CDR2 ANQGSEA. The CDR3 totals 11 residues. CDR3 sequence (DNA): TGCAGCGTTGTCGTACAGGCTGGCTACACCTTC. This encodes CSVVVQAGYTF.